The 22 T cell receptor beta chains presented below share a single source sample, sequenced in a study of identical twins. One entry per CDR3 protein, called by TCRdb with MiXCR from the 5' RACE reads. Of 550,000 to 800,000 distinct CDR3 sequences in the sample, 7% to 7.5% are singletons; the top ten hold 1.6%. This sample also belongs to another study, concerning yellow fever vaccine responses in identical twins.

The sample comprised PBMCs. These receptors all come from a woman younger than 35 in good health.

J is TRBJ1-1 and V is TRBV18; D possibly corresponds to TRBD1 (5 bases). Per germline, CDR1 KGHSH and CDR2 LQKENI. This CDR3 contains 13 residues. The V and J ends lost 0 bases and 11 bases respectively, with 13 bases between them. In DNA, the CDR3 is TGTGCCAGCTCACCACCGGGGGGGACTACGGCTTTCTTT. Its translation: CASSPPGGTTAFF.

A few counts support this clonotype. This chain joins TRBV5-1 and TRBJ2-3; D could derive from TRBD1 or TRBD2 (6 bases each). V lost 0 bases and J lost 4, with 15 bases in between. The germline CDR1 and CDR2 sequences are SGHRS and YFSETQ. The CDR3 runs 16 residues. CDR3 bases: TGCGCCAGCAGCTTGGAGGGGGGCGTCGGCGCAGATACGCAGTATTTT. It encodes CASSLEGGVGADTQYF.

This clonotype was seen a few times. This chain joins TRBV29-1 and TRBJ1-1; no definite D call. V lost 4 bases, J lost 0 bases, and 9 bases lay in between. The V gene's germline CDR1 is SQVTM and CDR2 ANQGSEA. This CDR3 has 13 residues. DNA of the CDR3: TGCAGCGTTGGCCCGGGGATGAACACTGAAGCTTTCTTT. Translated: CSVGPGMNTEAFF.

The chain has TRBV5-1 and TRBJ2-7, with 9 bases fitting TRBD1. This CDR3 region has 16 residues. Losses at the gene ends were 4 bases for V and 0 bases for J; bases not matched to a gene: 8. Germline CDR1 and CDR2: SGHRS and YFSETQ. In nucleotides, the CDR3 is TGCGCCAGCAGCGCCGGCGGGACAGGGCGCTCCTACGAGCAGTACGTC. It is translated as CASSAGGTGRSYEQYV.

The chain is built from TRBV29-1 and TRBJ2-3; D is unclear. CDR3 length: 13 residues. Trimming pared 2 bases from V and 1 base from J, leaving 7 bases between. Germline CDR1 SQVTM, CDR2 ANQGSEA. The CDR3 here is CSVESSRTDTQYF. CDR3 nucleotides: TGCAGCGTTGAAAGCTCCCGCACAGATACGCAGTATTTT.

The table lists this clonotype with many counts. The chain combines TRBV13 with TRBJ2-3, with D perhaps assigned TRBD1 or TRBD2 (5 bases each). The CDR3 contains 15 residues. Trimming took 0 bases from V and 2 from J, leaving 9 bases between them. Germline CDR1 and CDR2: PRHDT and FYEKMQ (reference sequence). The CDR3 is CASSLGTDYTDTQYF. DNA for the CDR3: TGTGCCAGCAGCTTAGGGACAGACTACACAGATACGCAGTATTTT. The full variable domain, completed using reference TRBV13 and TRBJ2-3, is AAGVIQSPRHLIKEKRETATLKCYPIPRHDTVYWYQQGPGQDPQFLISFYEKMQSDKGSIPDRFSAQQFSDYHSELNMSSLELGDSALYFCASSLGTDYTDTQYFGPGTRLTVL.

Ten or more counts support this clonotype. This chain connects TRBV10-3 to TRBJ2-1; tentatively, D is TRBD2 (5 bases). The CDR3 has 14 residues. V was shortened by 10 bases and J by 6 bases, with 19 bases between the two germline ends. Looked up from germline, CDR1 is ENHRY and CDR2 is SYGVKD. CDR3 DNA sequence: TGTGCCACCAAAGTTAGCGAGGTTTCCAATGAGCAGTTCTTC. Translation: CATKVSEVSNEQFF.

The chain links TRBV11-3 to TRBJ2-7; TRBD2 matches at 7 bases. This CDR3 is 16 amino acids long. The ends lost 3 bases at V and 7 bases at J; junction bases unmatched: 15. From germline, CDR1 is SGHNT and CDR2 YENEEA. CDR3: CASSFGRWGGKIEQYF. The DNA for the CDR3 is TGTGCCAGCAGCTTTGGACGTTGGGGGGGGAAGATAGAGCAGTACTTC.

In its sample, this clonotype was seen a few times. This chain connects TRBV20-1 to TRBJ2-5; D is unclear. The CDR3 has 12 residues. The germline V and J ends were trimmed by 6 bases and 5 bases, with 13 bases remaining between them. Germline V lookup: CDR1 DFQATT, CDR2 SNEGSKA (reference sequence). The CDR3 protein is CSARTRSETQYF. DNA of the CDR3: TGCAGTGCCCGGACCCGGAGCGAGACCCAGTACTTC.

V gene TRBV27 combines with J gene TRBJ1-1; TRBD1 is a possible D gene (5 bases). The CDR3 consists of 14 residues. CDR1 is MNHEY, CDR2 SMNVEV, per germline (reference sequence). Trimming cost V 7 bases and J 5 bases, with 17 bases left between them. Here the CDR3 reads CASKSGTRTTEAFF. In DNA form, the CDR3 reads TGTGCCAGCAAGTCTGGGACTCGAACGACTGAAGCTTTCTTT.

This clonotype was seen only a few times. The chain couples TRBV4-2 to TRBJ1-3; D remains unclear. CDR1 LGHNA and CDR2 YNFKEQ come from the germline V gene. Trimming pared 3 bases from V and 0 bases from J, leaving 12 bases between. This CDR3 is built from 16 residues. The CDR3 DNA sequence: TGTGCCAGCAGCCACCTGACACCAAGCTCTGGAAACACCATATATTTT. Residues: CASSHLTPSSGNTIYF.

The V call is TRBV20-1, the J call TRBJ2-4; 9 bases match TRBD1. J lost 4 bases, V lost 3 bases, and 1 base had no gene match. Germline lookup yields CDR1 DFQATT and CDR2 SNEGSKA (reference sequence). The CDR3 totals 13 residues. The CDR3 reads CSASGQGKNIQYF. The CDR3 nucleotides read TGCAGTGCTAGCGGACAGGGGAAAAACATTCAGTACTTC.

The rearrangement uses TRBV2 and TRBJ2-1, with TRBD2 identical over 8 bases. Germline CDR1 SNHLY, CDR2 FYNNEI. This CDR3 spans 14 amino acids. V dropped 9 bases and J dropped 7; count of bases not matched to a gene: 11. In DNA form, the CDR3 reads TGTGCCAGTGCTACTAGCGGCTATAGGAATGAGCAGTTCTTC. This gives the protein CASATSGYRNEQFF.

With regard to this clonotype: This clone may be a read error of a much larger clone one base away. CDR3 residues: CASSLGLAELYEQFF. The DNA for the CDR3 is TGTGCCAGCAGCTTGGGGTTAGCGGAACTCTACGAGCAGTTCTTC. The chain uses TRBV5-6 and TRBJ2-7; possibly TRBD2 for D (6 bases). The end of the DNA aligns better with TRBJ2-1, so the J call may be wrong. CDR3 length: 15 residues. Germline values: CDR1 SGHDT, CDR2 YYEEEE.

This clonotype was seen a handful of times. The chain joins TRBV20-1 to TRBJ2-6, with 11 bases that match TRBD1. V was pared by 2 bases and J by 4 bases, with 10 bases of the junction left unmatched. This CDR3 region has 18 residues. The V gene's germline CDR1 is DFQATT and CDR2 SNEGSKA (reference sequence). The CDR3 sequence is CSARPGGTGGSGANVLTF. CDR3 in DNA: TGCAGTGCTAGACCGGGAGGGACAGGGGGTTCCGGGGCCAACGTCCTGACTTTC.

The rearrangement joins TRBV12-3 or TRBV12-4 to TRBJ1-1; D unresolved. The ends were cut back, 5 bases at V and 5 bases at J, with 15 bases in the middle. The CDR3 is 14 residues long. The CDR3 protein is CASSPEMHTTEAFF. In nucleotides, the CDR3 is TGTGCCAGCAGTCCGGAGATGCACACGACTGAAGCTTTCTTT.

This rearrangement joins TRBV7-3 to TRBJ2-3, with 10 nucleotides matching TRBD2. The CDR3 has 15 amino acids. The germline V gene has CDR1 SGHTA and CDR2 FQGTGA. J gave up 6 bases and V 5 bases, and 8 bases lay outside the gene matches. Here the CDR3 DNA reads TGTGCCAGCAGCCCAAGACTAGCGGGTATGGATACGCAGTATTTT. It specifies CASSPRLAGMDTQYF.

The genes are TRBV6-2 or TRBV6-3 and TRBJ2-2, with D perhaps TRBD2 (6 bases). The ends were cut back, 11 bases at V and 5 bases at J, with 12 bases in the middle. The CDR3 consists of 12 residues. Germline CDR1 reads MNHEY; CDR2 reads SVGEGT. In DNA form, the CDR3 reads TGTGCCGCCTGGGGGGTTACCGGGGAGCTGTTTTTT. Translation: CAAWGVTGELFF.

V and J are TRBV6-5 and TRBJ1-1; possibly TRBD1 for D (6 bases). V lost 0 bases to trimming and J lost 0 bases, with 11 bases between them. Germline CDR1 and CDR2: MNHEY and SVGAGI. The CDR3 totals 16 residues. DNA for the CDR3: TGTGCCAGCAGTTACTCGATGGGGGGCTTGAACACTGAAGCTTTCTTT. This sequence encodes CASSYSMGGLNTEAFF.

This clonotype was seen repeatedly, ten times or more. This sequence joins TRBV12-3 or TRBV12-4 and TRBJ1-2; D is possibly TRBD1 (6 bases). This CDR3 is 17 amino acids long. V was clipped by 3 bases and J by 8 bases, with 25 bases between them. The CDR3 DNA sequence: TGTGCCAGCAGTTTTCTGTGGCCAGAACAGGGAGGTAAAGGCTACACCTTC. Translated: CASSFLWPEQGGKGYTF.

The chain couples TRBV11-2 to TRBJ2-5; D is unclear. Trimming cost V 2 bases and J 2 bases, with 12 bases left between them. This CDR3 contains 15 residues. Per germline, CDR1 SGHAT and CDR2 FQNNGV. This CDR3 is CASSLLYGKQETQYF. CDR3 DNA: TGTGCCAGCAGCTTACTATACGGCAAGCAAGAGACCCAGTACTTC.

CDR3 sequence reads: CASSVDAFQETQYF. CDR3 coding DNA: TGTGCCAGCAGCGTAGATGCCTTCCAAGAGACCCAGTACTTC. The chain links TRBV9 to TRBJ2-5; D unresolved. This CDR3 is built from 14 residues. Trimming removed 0 bases at V and 1 base at J, with 7 bases between. Germline V gives CDR1 SGDLS, CDR2 YYNGEE.